This T cell receptor (beta chain) was captured by sequencing in a study of cytomegalovirus exposure and HLA in healthy donors (dated by TCRdb to about 2017). Study-level background: An earlier analysis of roughly 630 of the donors reported 250 to 300 Gb of sequence data and 100 million to 140 million unique TCR beta sequences from 150 million to 200 million T cells. Approximately 300 gigabases of sequencing data and around 90 million unique TCR sequences made up an early release that covered approximately 700 HLA-typed donors. The genetic ancestry cluster associated with self-reported Caucasian donors included 81% of the roughly 390 genotyped donors. The aim of the study was to test whether cataloging public T cell receptors could identify signatures of past pathogen exposure. The study profiled the T cell repertoires of under 850 subjects by immunosequencing and related them to cytomegalovirus serostatus. Besides the first cohort of 666 subjects, a separate validation cohort made up of over 95 different subjects was used. To predict cytomegalovirus infection status, the study brought together high-throughput TCR immunosequencing, statistical association of individual TCRs with disease status, and machine learning. A later analysis re-analyzed previously published TCR beta repertoires from roughly 690 donors and added high-resolution HLA genotyping to study TCR occurrence patterns. Rather than drawing on any new phenotypic data, the later analysis identified candidate immune exposures from TCR beta sequences and the way those sequences occurred across donors. An earlier analysis of roughly 600 of the donors used high-throughput TCR beta sequencing to judge whether each TCR beta V gene segment behaved as functional or pseudogenic. Donor age, sex, ethnicity and CMV serostatus were compiled alongside the repertoire data. Genome-wide SNP genotypes for about 55% of the roughly 670 donors were used in a later genetic analysis, which treated that subset as a discovery cohort. All discovery cohort repertoires had been generated using a single sequencing platform. Class I and class II HLA loci were covered by the typing at four-digit resolution. The number of donors typed differed by locus, with 629-630 for A, B, C, DRB1 and DQB1, around 560 for DQA1, approximately 580 for DPA1, and approximately 470 for DPB1. Roughly 5 DR-DQ haplotypes were treated as single units for association and clustering because of strong linkage in the cohort. On average, roughly 200,000 unique TCR beta nucleotide sequences were sequenced per donor among a few hundred genotyped donors of the cohort, with 15% to 20% of those sequences being non-productive.

Library preparation employed the immunoSEQ multiplex PCR assay. A mixture of 60 forward primers for TCR Vbeta segments and 13 reverse primers for TCR Jbeta segments was used in the multiplex PCR. The CDR3 region of rearranged TCR beta genes was amplified from genomic DNA by a multiplex PCR assay. The amplified TCR beta libraries were sequenced on the Illumina HiSeq System as 87-base-pair reads. Regarding the original processing steps: Across the 600 to 700 repertoires, a later analysis counted roughly 77 million unique TCR beta chains, 9.5 million to 12 million of which were shared by at least two donors. To remove PCR and sequencing errors, raw reads were error-corrected and collapsed into unique sequences using a nearest-neighbor algorithm that merged closely related sequences. To assign V, D and J gene segments, CDR3 sequences were aligned to IMGT reference sequences. For a sequence to be retained, at least a six-nucleotide match to both a V gene segment and a J gene segment was required. A rearrangement was called productive if the CDR3 had no stop codons and remained in frame with V and J, and every other rearrangement was called non-productive. Following IMGT convention, CDR3 was defined as the stretch from the second conserved V-encoded cysteine to the conserved J-encoded phenylalanine. The earlier analysis of a few hundred of the donors excluded any sequence lacking an unambiguous match to a single V gene segment. An earlier analysis of a few hundred of the donors called V segments functional above 56.7% productive rearrangements and segregating when the between-donor standard deviation exceeded 5%. A statistical classification framework was built to diagnose cytomegalovirus status from the catalog of TCR beta chain sequences. A later analysis assigned V and J genes by comparing TCR nucleotide sequences with IMGT/GENE-DB human TR gene sequences. Using the TCRdist pipeline, a later analysis assigned CDR3 sequences along with most-parsimonious VDJ recombination scenarios. A later analysis defined each TCR beta chain by its CDR3 amino acid sequence plus V-gene family, and excluded reads lacking a unique V-gene family. A later analysis removed 592 highly shared, low-generation-probability nucleotide sequences to deal with suspected cross-contamination and a sequencing artifact. A later analysis calculated a clonal expansion index for each public chain from normalized within-repertoire ranks of inferred template counts. In a later analysis, generation probabilities were computed using a VDJ recombination model fitted to out-of-frame rearrangements, and the results were checked against IGoR. In a later analysis, hypergeometric tests were used to score TCR-TCR, TCR-HLA and TCR-CMV co-occurrence, with a repertoire-size bias correction applied to TCR pairs. False discovery rates were estimated in a later analysis by permuting HLA or CMV assignments 20 times. A later analysis grouped co-occurring TCRs with DBSCAN, adding TCRdist sequence similarity when clustering within HLA-allele-positive subsets. Repertoires with fewer than 30,000 or more than 120,000 public chains were left out of co-occurrence clustering, as were about 5 repertoires with anomalous nucleotide sharing. The table was pulled from immuneACCESS by TCRdb, which kept in-frame rearrangements only. Such tables lose some clones; where checked, under half of the loss comes from unresolved V genes, and the rest has no known cause. The DNA was the basis for D and trimming; V, J and clone size are from that table. The sample's own table lists 200,000 to 250,000 clones. The ten largest clonotypes hold over 0.95% of the sample.

Study-wide findings and limitations: Because counts were too low, approximately 18 rarely observed V segments, including chromosome 9 orphons, were excluded from the earlier analysis of a few hundred of the donors. In a later analysis, TCR association rates were found to vary across HLA loci, with the most associated TCRs seen for DRB1 alleles and the fewest for HLA-C alleles. While some public TCRs were present in many individuals, most TCR sequences turned up only very rarely across donors. In a later genetic analysis, fewer N-insertions in productive TCRs were reported among donors in an Asian-associated ancestry cluster than the 666-donor mean. Sequencing depth was assumed to be roughly uniform across donors in the presence/absence analyses, though that assumption may not hold. In an earlier analysis of fewer than 700 of the donors, most TCR beta V segments appeared in productive rearrangements about 90% or about 30% of the time, broadly matching IMGT annotations. According to the authors, the approach could potentially be generalized to other disease states and immunological phenotypes. Because HLA typing was unavailable for some donors at each locus, only the typed subset was used in association tests. Specific HLA alleles were associated with roughly 16,000 TCR beta sequences at a false discovery rate of 0.05 in a later analysis. In a later analysis, several top co-occurrence clusters were reported to appear linked to parvovirus B19, influenza, CMV and Epstein-Barr virus. When HLA alleles, especially DR and DQ, strongly co-occurred, attributing TCR associations to individual alleles was difficult. Three of the identified cytomegalovirus-associated TCR beta chains were confirmed in vitro to be specific for cytomegalovirus antigens. Correlated functional status among segregating V segments might reflect linkage disequilibrium, but an unknown experimental factor could not be ruled out. Only TCR beta chains were sequenced in this cohort, and the absence of alpha or paired-chain data limited detectable features. The sequencing pipeline was judged likely to have produced a cluster of highly shared sequence variants as a technical artifact. In the study, 150 to 200 TCR beta chains were listed as associated with cytomegalovirus. In a later analysis, most CMV-associated TCR beta chains were found to appear HLA-restricted, with HLA associations seemingly driven largely by CMV exposure. In a later analysis, HLA-associated TCR beta chains showed more clonal expansion and lower generation probabilities than non-associated chains that were equally common. In a later genetic analysis, a missense DCLRE1C variant was associated with V-gene and J-gene trimming of TCR beta chains, and the association was replicated in an independent cohort. Cytomegalovirus status was reported to be diagnosed by the classifier with high specificity and sensitivity in both the original and validation cohorts. Immune exposure information for the cohort was limited to CMV serostatus. A further reported finding was that TCR beta sequences accurately predicted the HLA-A and HLA-B alleles for most subjects in the first cohort.

Turning to this clone: The specificity of this receptor is unknown.

In total, over 600 healthy bone marrow donors made up the cohort. Cohort members were all nominally healthy when sampled, although unrecorded immune exposures were likely present. The donor was CMV seropositive and belonged to the group of more than 250 seropositive cohort members. A peripheral blood sample was collected from each donor, and TCR beta sequencing was performed on peripheral blood mononuclear cells. Genomic DNA was extracted from the blood cell samples with the Qiagen DNeasy Blood Extraction Kit. This clonotype was sampled from a girl aged 2 to 10 in good health and CMV-seropositive. The material sequenced was PBMCs.

The CDR3 is CASSSPGQEDYEQYF. The DNA sequence is given as TGTGCCAGCAGCTCTCCGGGACAGGAAGACTACGAGCAGTACTTC. The sequence links TRBV5-6 to TRBJ2-7; 8 bases in the middle match TRBD1. Trimming takes 3 bases off V and 3 bases off J; junction bases not matched to a gene: 8. In the germline V gene, CDR1 corresponds to SGHDT and CDR2 to YYEEEE. Including the terminal cysteine and phenylalanine, the CDR3 comprises 15 residues. Only CDR3 DNA remains: 45 bases, in frame from the first base.